The 23 T cell receptor beta chains below come from one sample, sequenced in a study of OX40 agonist ivuxolimab in advanced cancers. Produced via immunoSEQ multiplex PCR; TCRdb's table is partial and in-frame only. The sample lists 72,000 or so clones, under 90% occurring once. The starting material was CD4+ or CD8+ T cells sorted from blood, obtained in a trial of the OX40 agonist ivuxolimab. Every receptor here comes from an adult with an advanced solid tumor such as melanoma, head and neck, liver or kidney cancer.

The gene calls are TRBV7-2 and TRBJ1-4, with no clear D. The CDR3 covers 15 residues. V dropped 2 bases and J dropped 8 bases, with 15 bases sitting between them. Germline V lookup: CDR1 SGHTA, CDR2 FQGNSA. The CDR3 spells CASSLLGRSMEKLFF. The CDR3 region has the DNA TGTGCCAGCAGCTTATTGGGCAGGTCTATGGAAAAACTGTTTTTT.

The chain carries TRBV5-4 and TRBJ2-3; 8 bases agree with TRBD1. Germline V CDR1 and CDR2: SGHNT, YYREEE (reference sequence). This CDR3 region has 14 residues. The J segment lost 4 bases and the V segment lost 6 bases, leaving 7 bases of the junction unmatched. In DNA form, the CDR3 reads TGTGCCAGCAAGCAGGGGGCTTTTCCAGATACGCAGTATTTT. This sequence encodes CASKQGAFPDTQYF.

This chain uses TRBV27 with TRBJ2-5; 15 nucleotides match TRBD2. The CDR3 runs 19 residues. Germline assignment: CDR1 MNHEY and CDR2 SMNVEV (reference sequence). Trimming at V came to 0 bases and at J to 7 bases, leaving 12 bases not matched to a gene. The chain's CDR3 is CASSLSGTSGGYKRGTQYF. In DNA form, the CDR3 reads TGTGCCAGCAGTTTATCGGGGACTAGCGGGGGGTACAAGAGAGGGACCCAGTACTTC.

This rearrangement joins TRBV20-1 to TRBJ1-2; D is perhaps TRBD1 (5 bases). V lost 3 bases and J lost 8, with 10 bases in between. Germline V CDR1 and CDR2: DFQATT, SNEGSKA (reference sequence). This CDR3 region has 11 residues. CDR3 sequence reads: CSASREGGYTF. The CDR3 bases are TGCAGTGCTAGCAGGGAAGGCGGCTACACCTTC.

This clone was recorded once. This rearrangement joins TRBV6-5 to TRBJ1-5, with unresolved D. The ends were cut back, 2 bases at V and 4 bases at J, with 6 bases in the middle. The length of the CDR3 is 13 residues. Germline CDR1 reads MNHEY; CDR2 reads SVGAGI. The CDR3 here is CASSYLRNQPQHF. As DNA, the CDR3 is TGTGCCAGCAGTTACCTAAGAAATCAGCCCCAGCATTTT.

The CDR3 loop reads CASSLEGGYTF. CDR3 nucleotide sequence: TGTGCCAGCAGTTTGGAGGGTGGCTACACCTTC. V is TRBV28 and J is TRBJ1-2; no reliable D call. The CDR3 is 11 residues long. Germline assignment: CDR1 MDHEN and CDR2 SYDVKM. Trimming took 3 bases from V and 7 from J, leaving 6 bases between them.

This clone was detected many times. The rearrangement joins TRBV23-1 to TRBJ1-5; D gene ambiguous. TRBV23-1 is classed as an ORF, of uncertain function. V was clipped by 2 bases and J by 11 bases, with 10 bases between them. The CDR3 spans 12 residues. The CDR3 DNA reads TGCGCCAGCAGTCAAGTTACCATAGCCCAGCATTTT. As protein: CASSQVTIAQHF.

As DNA, the CDR3 is TGCGCCAGCAGCTTAACTAGCGGGGAATCCGGGGAGCTGTTTTTT. It yields the protein CASSLTSGESGELFF. The chain is built from TRBV5-1 and TRBJ2-2; 10 bases map to TRBD2. The CDR3 contains 15 residues. CDR1 is SGHRS, CDR2 YFSETQ, per germline. V lost 2 bases to trimming and J lost 6 bases; unmatched junction nucleotides: 4. The entire variable domain, with the rest obtained from reference TRBV5-1 and TRBJ2-2, is as follows: KAGVTQTPRYLIKTRGQQVTLSCSPISGHRSVSWYQQTPGQGLQFLFEYFSETQRNKGNFPGRFSGRQFSNSRSEMNVSTLELGDSALYLCASSLTSGESGELFFGEGSRLTVL.

The chain employs TRBV6-1 and TRBJ1-6; possibly TRBD1 for D (5 bases). Trimming left V 7 bases short and J 7 bases short, with 11 bases between. From germline, CDR1 is MNHNS and CDR2 SASEGT. The CDR3 is 13 amino acids. CDR3 sequence reads: CASITRQNSPLHF. The CDR3 nucleotides are TGTGCCAGCATCACCCGACAGAATTCACCCCTCCACTTT.

The CDR3 region is CASSPIDRRNTIYF. CDR3 nucleotides: TGTGCCAGCAGCCCGATAGACAGGAGAAACACCATATATTTT. This rearrangement joins TRBV6-5 to TRBJ1-3, with D tentatively TRBD1 (6 bases). Between the trimmed V and J ends, which lost 6 bases and 5 bases, there was a span of 14 bases. The CDR3 covers 14 residues. CDR1 and CDR2 (germline): MNHEY, SVGAGI.

This chain uses TRBV6-6 with TRBJ1-5; no reliable D call. The CDR3 covers 13 residues. The germline V gene encodes CDR1 MNHNY and CDR2 SVGAGI (reference sequence). The germline V and J ends were trimmed by 2 bases and 1 base, with 3 bases remaining between them. This chain's CDR3 is CASSYESNQPQHF. CDR3 nucleotides: TGTGCCAGCAGTTACGAAAGCAATCAGCCCCAGCATTTT.

The J gene is TRBJ1-2, the V gene TRBV19; 7 bases are shared with TRBD1. Germline V CDR1 and CDR2: LNHDA, SQIVND (reference sequence). V lost 4 bases, J lost 5 bases, and 19 bases stayed unmatched. The CDR3 loop spans 18 amino acids. The CDR3 spells CASSTPGRGHSTGYGYTF. CDR3 in DNA: TGTGCCAGTAGTACCCCCGGGAGGGGGCACTCTACGGGGTATGGCTACACCTTC. Using reference TRBV19 and TRBJ1-2 for the parts outside the CDR3, the full variable domain is DGGITQSPKYLFRKEGQNVTLSCEQNLNHDAMYWYRQDPGQGLRLIYYSQIVNDFQKGDIAEGYSVSREKKESFPLTVTSAQKNPTAFYLCASSTPGRGHSTGYGYTFGSGTRLTVV.

The rearrangement joins TRBV30 to TRBJ2-2, with 9 nucleotides matching TRBD1. With 3 bases clipped from V and 1 base from J, the junction kept 6 bases outside the gene matches. Germline V gene data show CDR1 as GTSNPN and CDR2 as SVGIG (reference sequence). The CDR3 spans 16 residues. The CDR3 is CAWSLWTGVNTGELFF. CDR3 in DNA: TGTGCCTGGAGCCTTTGGACAGGGGTGAACACCGGGGAGCTGTTTTTT.

Here the CDR3 DNA reads TGTGCCAGCAGCGTACAGGACAGGGGGCTCTACGAGCAGTACTTC. It yields the protein CASSVQDRGLYEQYF. The chain links TRBV9 to TRBJ2-7, with 11 bases fitting TRBD1. CDR3 length: 15 residues. Germline V CDR1 and CDR2: SGDLS, YYNGEE. Trimming cost V 1 base and J 3 bases; bases outside gene matches: 3.

V gene TRBV28 combines with J gene TRBJ1-1, with a weak D call TRBD1 (6 bases). The germline V and J ends were trimmed by 6 bases and 11 bases, with 19 bases remaining between them. The CDR3 totals 13 residues. The germline CDR1 and CDR2 sequences are MDHEN and SYDVKM. This CDR3 is CASRRGAGLEAFF. The CDR3 region has the DNA TGTGCCAGCAGGCGGGGGGCTGGTTTGGAGGCTTTCTTT.

The chain joins TRBV28 to TRBJ2-7, with unresolved D. Deletions cut 6 bases from V and 4 bases from J, with 13 bases between. There are 13 residues in the CDR3. The germline CDR1 and CDR2 sequences are MDHEN and SYDVKM. The CDR3 coding sequence is TGTGCCAGCAGCCGAGAGCCGCGGTACGAGCAGTACTTC. As protein: CASSREPRYEQYF.

The chain has TRBV7-8 and TRBJ1-1; TRBD1 is a possible D gene (5 bases). CDR3 length: 16 amino acids. Trimming shortened V by 3 bases and J by 3 bases, and 17 bases separated the two germline ends. Germline V gene data show CDR1 as SGHVS and CDR2 as FQNEAQ. The CDR3 protein is CASSFGGRPRDTEAFF. In nucleotides, the CDR3 is TGTGCCAGCAGCTTTGGGGGTCGCCCAAGGGACACTGAAGCTTTCTTT.

The rearrangement links TRBV14 to TRBJ2-5, with D perhaps matching TRBD1 or TRBD2 (6 bases each). Trimming pared 3 bases from V and 9 bases from J, leaving 20 bases between. Germline V gives CDR1 SGHDN, CDR2 FVKESK. This CDR3 spans 15 amino acids. This chain's CDR3 is CASSQDSSGRRAQYF. CDR3 nucleotides: TGTGCCAGCAGCCAGGACAGTTCTGGGAGGAGGGCCCAGTACTTC.

This chain uses TRBV14 with TRBJ2-7; unclear D gene. CDR3 size: 14 residues. Looked up from germline, CDR1 is SGHDN and CDR2 is FVKESK. The V and J ends lost 4 bases and 0 bases respectively, with 10 bases between them. The CDR3 loop reads CASSPYSTSYEQYV. The CDR3 DNA sequence: TGTGCCAGCAGCCCATACAGTACCTCCTACGAGCAGTACGTC.

To note about this clone: The same CDR3 is also encoded by other DNA sequences in this sample. This chain uses TRBV18 with TRBJ2-5; weak D call: TRBD1 (5 bases). The germline V and J ends were trimmed by 2 bases and 4 bases, with 5 bases remaining between them. This CDR3 spans 12 amino acids. Germline CDR1 KGHSH, CDR2 LQKENI. The CDR3 reads CASSPGAETQYF. DNA of the CDR3: TGTGCCAGCTCACCAGGGGCAGAGACCCAGTACTTC.

The chain couples TRBV5-4 to TRBJ2-1; 15 positions agree with TRBD2. Germline-derived CDR1 and CDR2 are SGHNT and YYREEE (reference sequence). This CDR3 comprises 17 residues. The J segment lost 7 bases and the V segment lost 0 bases, leaving 5 bases of the junction unmatched. The CDR3 DNA is TGTGCCAGCAGCTTGGATATAGGGACTAGCGGGAGGAATGAGCAGTTCTTC. This gives the protein CASSLDIGTSGRNEQFF.

This clone was observed a few times. The J gene is TRBJ1-5, the V gene TRBV7-9; 9 nucleotides agree with TRBD1. After removal of 0 bases from V and 6 bases from J, the junction contained 9 bases not matched to a gene. Germline V CDR1 and CDR2: SEHNR, FQNEAQ (reference sequence). This CDR3 region has 17 residues. In DNA, the CDR3 is TGTGCCAGCAGCTTAGCGCTTGGGACAGGGACCAGTCAGCCCCAGCATTTT. It translates to CASSLALGTGTSQPQHF.

The chain joins TRBV11-2 to TRBJ2-2; TRBD2 agrees at 8 bases. Looked up from germline, CDR1 is SGHAT and CDR2 is FQNNGV. Trimming removed 3 bases from V and 4 bases from J; junction bases left unmatched: 1. The CDR3 is 14 residues long. CDR3 nucleotide sequence: TGTGCCAGCAGCTTCGGGAGGGCCACCGGGGAGCTGTTTTTT. Translating gives CASSFGRATGELFF.